This TCR beta chain was sequenced during a study of cytomegalovirus exposure and HLA in healthy donors. General observations from the study: Whilst most TCR sequences proved rare, a subset of public TCRs occurred across many donors. An analysis that was carried out later associated 17,000 or so TCR beta sequences with HLA alleles at 0.05 false discovery rate.

To note about this clone: The antigen remains undetermined.

The PCR made use of 60 Vbeta and 13 Jbeta primers. The protocol was immunoSEQ multiplex PCR, while the TCRdb copy is restricted to in-frame clones and leaves out a portion. The table shows about 220,000 clones, with over 75% occurring only once. Trimming removed 5 bases from V and 2 bases from J; junction bases left unmatched: 8. The CDR3 has 18 residues. The rearrangement uses TRBV6-7 and TRBJ2-3, with TRBD2 matching 15 bases. TRBV6-7 is an open reading frame whose function is uncertain. The material sequenced was PBMCs. The TCR originated in a male donor in good health and CMV-seronegative. DNA for the CDR3: TGTGCCAGCAGTCCACCGGGACTAGCGGGAGGTTCCACAGATACGCAGTATTTT. Translating it yields CASSPPGLAGGSTDTQYF.